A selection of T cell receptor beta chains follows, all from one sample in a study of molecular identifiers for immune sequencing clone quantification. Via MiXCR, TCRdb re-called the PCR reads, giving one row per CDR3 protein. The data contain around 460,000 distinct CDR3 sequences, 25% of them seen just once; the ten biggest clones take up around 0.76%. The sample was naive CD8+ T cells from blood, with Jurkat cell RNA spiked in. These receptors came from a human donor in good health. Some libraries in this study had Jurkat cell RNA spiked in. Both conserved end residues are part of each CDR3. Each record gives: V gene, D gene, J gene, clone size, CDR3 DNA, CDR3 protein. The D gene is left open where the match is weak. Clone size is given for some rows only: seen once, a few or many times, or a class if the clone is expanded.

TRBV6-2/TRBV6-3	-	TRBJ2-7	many	TGTGCCAGCAGCTCGGGACACTGGTACTTC	CASSSGHWYF
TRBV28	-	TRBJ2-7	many	TGTGCCAGCAGCCCCAGCTCCGAGCAGTACTTC	CASSPSSEQYF
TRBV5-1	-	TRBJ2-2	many	TGCGCCAGCAGCTTGGAGGCGAACACCGGGGAGCTGTTTTTT	CASSLEANTGELFF
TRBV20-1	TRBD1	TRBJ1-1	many	TGCAGTGCTATCCCGGGACAGGGAGCTGACACTGAAGCTTTCTTT	CSAIPGQGADTEAFF
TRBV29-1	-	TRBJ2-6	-	TGCCGCGTTGAGGAGTGGCCGCCCCCTGGGGCCCACGTCCTGACTTTC	CRVEEWPPPGAHVLTF
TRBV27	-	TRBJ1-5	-	TGTGCCAGCAGTTTTCGGTCGAGTAATCAGCCCCAGCAATTT	CASSFRSSNQPQQF
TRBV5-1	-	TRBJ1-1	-	TGCGCCCGCCGCTTGGGGGGGGTTGAAGCTTTCTTT	CARRLGGVEAFF
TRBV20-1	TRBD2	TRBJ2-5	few	TGCAGTGCTAGAGATTCCGGGACTAGTCGAGAGACCCAGTACTTC	CSARDSGTSRETQYF
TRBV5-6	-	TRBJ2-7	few	TGTGCCAGCAGCTTTGGGGCAGGGGCTGACGAGCAGTACTTC	CASSFGAGADEQYF
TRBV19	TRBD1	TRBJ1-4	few	TGTGCCAGTAGTCCTCGACAGGGAATTAATGAAAAACTGTTTTTT	CASSPRQGINEKLFF
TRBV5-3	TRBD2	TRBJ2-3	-	TGTGCCAGCAGCTTGGAAGGGAGGGGCACAGGTACGCAGTATTTT	CASSLEGRGTGTQYF
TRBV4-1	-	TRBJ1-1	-	TGCGCCAGCAGCCAAGGGAGGGCGCGGGTATTTGAAGCTTTCTTT	CASSQGRARVFEAFF
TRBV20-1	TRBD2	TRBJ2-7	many	TGCAGTGCTAGGACTAGCGGGACCTACGAGCAGTACTTC	CSARTSGTYEQYF
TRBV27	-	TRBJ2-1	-	TGTGCCATCAGTTTAAGAAACAGGTTTGAGTCGTTCTTC	CAISLRNRFESFF
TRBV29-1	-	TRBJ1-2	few	TGCAGCGTTGAGGGCGGAACCTATGGCTACACCTTC	CSVEGGTYGYTF
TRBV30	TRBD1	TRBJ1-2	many	TGTGCCTGGAGTATCACGAACAGGGGGCGATTTGGCTACACCTTC	CAWSITNRGRFGYTF
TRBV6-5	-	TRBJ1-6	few	TGTGCCAGCAGTTACGAACAGAATAATTCACCCCTCCACTTT	CASSYEQNNSPLHF
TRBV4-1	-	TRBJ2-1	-	TGCGCCAGCAGCCAAGTTCCTCAGGGTTGGAATGAGCAGTTCTTC	CASSQVPQGWNEQFF
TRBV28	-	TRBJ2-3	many	TGTGCCAGCAGTTCCGGCCCAGGAGGGACAGATACGCAGTATTTT	CASSSGPGGTDTQYF
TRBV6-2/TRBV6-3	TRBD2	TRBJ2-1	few	TGTGCCATTTCGACACGGGGGGGCGGGAGCGCCTACAATGAGCAGTTCTTC	CAISTRGGGSAYNEQFF
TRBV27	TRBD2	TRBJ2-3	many	TGTGCCAGCAGTACCGGGACTAGCGGGAGAGATACGCAGTATTTT	CASSTGTSGRDTQYF
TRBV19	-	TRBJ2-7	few	TGTGCCAGTAGTATAGACCAGGGTATTGGCGAGCAGTACTTC	CASSIDQGIGEQYF
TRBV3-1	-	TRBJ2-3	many	TGTGCCAGCAGCCAAACCTCTTTAACAGATACGCAGTATTTT	CASSQTSLTDTQYF
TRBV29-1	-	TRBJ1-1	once	TGCAGCGGGGGGAGGGACATTTACACTGAAGCTTTCTTT	CSGGRDIYTEAFF
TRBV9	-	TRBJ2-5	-	TGTGCCAGCAGCGCACCCGGACAGAAAGCCGGAGAGACCCAGTACTTC	CASSAPGQKAGETQYF
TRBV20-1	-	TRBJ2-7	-	TGCAGTGCTAGAACCGGGACGGAGATCTACGAGCAGTACTTC	CSARTGTEIYEQYF
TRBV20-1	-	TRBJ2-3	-	TGCAGTGCTGGAGCACCGAGCACAGATACGCAGTATTTT	CSAGAPSTDTQYF
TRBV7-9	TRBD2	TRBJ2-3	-	TGTGCCAGCAGCTTAGCCGCGTTTAGCGGGGTTCCAGATACGCAGTATTTT	CASSLAAFSGVPDTQYF